The rows below give T cell receptor beta chains drawn from one sample of a study of shared clonotypes between healthy human individuals. Method: immunoSEQ multiplex PCR; TCRdb's copy keeps in-frame clones and lacks some. Among about 520,000 clones, approximately 94% were seen once, and the ten largest hold under 0.065%. Source material: naive CD4+ T cells sorted from blood. These receptor sequences come from a woman in her twenties or thirties in good health. The CDR3 runs from the conserved cysteine through the conserved F or W. D genes are given only for firm matches. Rows may omit the clone size; those that give it use once, few, many or a size class.

TRBJ1-2 | - | TRBV4-2 | - | CASSNCKTYGYTF | TGTGCCAGCAGCAACTGTAAGACCTATGGCTACACCTTC
TRBJ1-5 | - | TRBV11-2 | - | CASSVTPDSNQPQHF | TGTGCCAGCAGCGTTACACCCGATAGCAATCAGCCCCAGCATTTT
TRBJ2-7 | once | TRBV28 | TRBD1 | CAISRTGEQYF | TGTGCCATTTCCAGGACAGGGGAGCAGTACTTC
TRBJ2-7 | - | TRBV27 | TRBD2 | CAIKRLAGAYEQYF | TGTGCCATCAAAAGACTAGCGGGAGCCTACGAGCAGTACTTC
TRBJ1-4 | - | TRBV19 | TRBD1 | CASNHGTGGSWDEKLFF | TGTGCCAGTAACCACGGGACAGGGGGCAGTTGGGATGAAAAACTGTTTTTT
TRBJ2-7 | - | TRBV15 | TRBD2 | CATSTPSRGGSYEQYF | TGTGCCACCAGCACTCCTAGTAGGGGAGGGTCCTACGAGCAGTACTTC
TRBJ2-1 | - | TRBV2 | TRBD1 | CASSDLGQGFYEQFF | TGTGCCAGCAGTGACCTGGGACAGGGTTTCTATGAGCAGTTCTTC
TRBJ1-5 | - | TRBV28 | - | CASSLGLANQPQHF | TGTGCCAGCAGTTTAGGGCTCGCCAATCAGCCCCAGCATTTT
TRBJ1-5 | - | TRBV27 | TRBD1 | CASSVDRAGNQPQHF | TGTGCCAGCAGCGTAGACAGGGCGGGCAATCAGCCCCAGCATTTT
TRBJ2-1 | - | TRBV7-9 | - | CASSSSRVSYNEQFF | TGTGCCAGCAGCTCTTCCCGGGTGTCCTACAATGAGCAGTTCTTC
TRBJ2-1 | few | TRBV19 | TRBD1 | CASTQGAYNEQFF | TGTGCCAGTACTCAGGGGGCCTACAATGAGCAGTTCTTC
TRBJ1-4 | - | TRBV5-1 | - | CASRPIETPDEKLFF | TGCGCCAGCCGCCCAATCGAAACCCCGGATGAAAAACTGTTTTTT
TRBJ2-3 | - | TRBV5-4 | TRBD2 | CASSSGLATDTQYF | TGTGCCAGCAGCTCAGGACTAGCCACAGATACGCAGTATTTT
TRBJ2-3 | once | TRBV27 | TRBD1 | CASRIRGPDTQYF | TGTGCCAGCAGGATAAGGGGGCCCGATACGCAGTATTTT
TRBJ1-6 | once | TRBV4-1 | - | CASSHEPGGDSPLHF | TGCGCCAGCAGCCACGAACCGGGCGGGGATTCACCCCTCCACTTT
TRBJ2-7 | - | TRBV19 | TRBD2 | CASRPASREGEQYF | TGTGCCAGTCGGCCGGCTAGCCGGGAGGGAGAGCAGTACTTC
TRBJ2-7 | - | TRBV21-1 | - | CASSNGGREQYF | TGTGCCAGCAGCAACGGGGGCCGCGAGCAGTACTTC
TRBJ2-3 | - | TRBV7-9 | - | CASSTTDTQYF | TGTGCCAGCAGCACCACAGATACGCAGTATTTT
TRBJ2-1 | - | TRBV20-1 | - | CSASRYNEQFF | TGCAGTGCTAGTCGCTACAATGAGCAGTTCTTC
TRBJ1-1 | - | TRBV6-6 | - | CASSPSGVDTEAFF | TGTGCCAGCAGTCCCTCGGGGGTGGACACTGAAGCTTTCTTT
TRBJ2-7 | - | TRBV28 | TRBD1 | CASSFGTGPYEQYF | TGTGCCAGCAGTTTTGGGACAGGGCCTTACGAGCAGTACTTC
TRBJ1-1 | - | TRBV29-1 | TRBD1 | CSVAPDEGAAEAFF | TGCAGCGTAGCCCCCGACGAGGGGGCTGCTGAAGCTTTCTTT
TRBJ2-2 | - | TRBV29-1 | TRBD1 | CSVSGTGATGELFF | TGCAGCGTTTCCGGGACAGGGGCCACCGGGGAGCTGTTTTTT
TRBJ2-1 | once | TRBV7-8 | TRBD1 | CASSHRDRGVHEQFF | TGTGCCAGCAGCCACCGGGACAGGGGCGTCCATGAGCAGTTCTTC
TRBJ2-2 | - | TRBV6-6 | TRBD2 | CASSYAAGGTGELFF | TGTGCCAGCAGTTACGCGGCGGGAGGAACCGGGGAGCTGTTTTTT
TRBJ2-7 | - | TRBV5-1 | - | CASSSPTPREEQYF | TGCGCCAGCAGCTCCCCAACCCCAAGGGAGGAGCAGTACTTC
TRBJ2-5 | - | TRBV18 | TRBD1 | CASSARDRGETQYF | TGTGCCAGCTCAGCCCGGGACAGGGGAGAGACCCAGTACTTC
TRBJ2-7 | - | TRBV6-1 | - | CASSFNPGHYEQYF | TGTGCCAGCAGTTTCAATCCGGGACACTACGAGCAGTACTTC
TRBJ1-2 | - | TRBV4-1 | - | CASSPGTRARLGYGYTF | TGCGCCAGCAGCCCGGGCACACGGGCGCGCTTGGGCTATGGCTACACCTTC
TRBJ2-2 | - | TRBV5-1 | TRBD2 | CASSSLTSGGPGELFF | TGCGCCAGCAGCTCCCTGACTAGCGGGGGCCCCGGGGAGCTGTTTTTT
TRBJ1-4 | - | TRBV28 | - | CASSSGQWNEKLFF | TGTGCCAGCAGTTCTGGACAGTGGAATGAAAAACTGTTTTTT
TRBJ2-5 | once | TRBV30 | TRBD2 | CAWSVGLSETQYF | TGTGCCTGGAGTGTGGGACTATCCGAGACCCAGTACTTC
TRBJ1-1 | - | TRBV5-1 | TRBD1 | CASTALPGGTVMNTEAFF | TGCGCCAGCACCGCCCTCCCAGGGGGCACGGTAATGAACACTGAAGCTTTCTTT
TRBJ1-2 | - | TRBV28 | - | CASSPRVTTYGYTF | TGTGCCAGCAGTCCGCGGGTCACGACGTATGGCTACACCTTC
TRBJ2-7 | - | TRBV6-1 | - | CASSSRQHYEQYF | TGTGCCAGCAGTTCTCGGCAGCATTACGAGCAGTACTTC
TRBJ1-1 | - | TRBV14 | - | CASSQNPGPWTEAFF | TGTGCCAGCAGCCAAAATCCGGGACCCTGGACTGAAGCTTTCTTT
TRBJ2-6 | - | TRBV2 | - | CASRESGANVLTF | TGTGCCAGCAGGGAATCTGGGGCCAACGTCCTGACTTTC
TRBJ2-2 | - | TRBV4-1 | TRBD1 | CASSIRDRAVGELFF | TGCGCCAGCAGCATACGGGACAGGGCGGTCGGGGAGCTGTTTTTT
TRBJ2-6 | few | TRBV7-3 | TRBD1 | CASSARDRGLHGANVLTF | TGTGCCAGCAGCGCCCGGGACAGGGGGCTTCATGGGGCCAACGTCCTGACTTTC
TRBJ2-2 | - | TRBV20-1 | - | CRCPRPGELFF | TGCAGGTGCCCTCGTCCCGGGGAGCTGTTTTTT
TRBJ2-2 | few | TRBV9 | TRBD2 | CASSPSAGANTGELFF | TGTGCCAGCAGCCCCTCAGCGGGAGCTAACACCGGGGAGCTGTTTTTT